This T cell receptor beta chain is from a study of CD8 T cells in ankylosing spondylitis. TCRdb redid the calling of the 5' RACE reads with MiXCR, one entry per CDR3 protein. The profile shows about 250,000 distinct CDR3 sequences, 20% to 30% of them singletons. V was pared by 1 base and J by 2 bases, with 14 bases between. Germline-derived CDR1 and CDR2 are SQVTM and ANQGSEA. There are 15 residues in the CDR3. The TCR was taken from a male donor with ankylosing spondylitis or in good health (not recorded which). The sample was blood, either unsorted or a sorted T cell fraction (not recorded which). The rearrangement links TRBV29-1 to TRBJ1-2; D may be TRBD1 (5 bases). CDR3 protein: CSVEGKAGFNYGYTF. In DNA, the CDR3 is TGCAGCGTTGAAGGCAAAGCAGGGTTCAACTATGGCTACACCTTC.